The sequence of this T cell receptor beta chain was determined in a study of cytomegalovirus exposure and HLA in healthy donors. Study findings and constraints: Reports showed the classifier diagnosing cytomegalovirus status with high specificity and sensitivity.

Amplification used 60 Vbeta primers and 13 Jbeta primers. Only in-frame clones appear in the TCRdb table, and some are missing; sequencing was by immunoSEQ multiplex PCR. The sample lists more than 200,000 clones, about 80% occurring once. Of note for this clone: Its target is not known.

Germline V CDR1 and CDR2: SGHAT, FQNNGV. The CDR3 length is 15 residues. Trimming at V came to 5 bases and at J to 3 bases, leaving 10 bases not matched to a gene. The chain uses TRBV11-2 and TRBJ2-7, with TRBD2 matching over 7 bases. The sequence came from a man aged 35-49 years in good health and CMV-seropositive. Specimen: PBMCs. In nucleotides, the CDR3 is TGTGCCAGCAGCCGTGCCCGGGAGGCGATCTACGAGCAGTACTTC. Translation gives CASSRAREAIYEQYF.